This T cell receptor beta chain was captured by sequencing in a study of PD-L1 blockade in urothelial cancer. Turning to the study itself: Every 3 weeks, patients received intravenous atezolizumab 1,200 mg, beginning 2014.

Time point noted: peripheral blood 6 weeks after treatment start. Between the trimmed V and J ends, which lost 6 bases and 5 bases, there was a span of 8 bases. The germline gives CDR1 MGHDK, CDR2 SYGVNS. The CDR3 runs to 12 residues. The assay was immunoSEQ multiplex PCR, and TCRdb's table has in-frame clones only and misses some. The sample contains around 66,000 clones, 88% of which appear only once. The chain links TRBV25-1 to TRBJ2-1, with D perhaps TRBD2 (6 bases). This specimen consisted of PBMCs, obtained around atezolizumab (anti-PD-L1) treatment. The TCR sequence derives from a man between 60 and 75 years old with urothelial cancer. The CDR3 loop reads CASRRGHNEQFF. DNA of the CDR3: TGTGCCAGCAGGCGGGGCCACAATGAGCAGTTCTTC.